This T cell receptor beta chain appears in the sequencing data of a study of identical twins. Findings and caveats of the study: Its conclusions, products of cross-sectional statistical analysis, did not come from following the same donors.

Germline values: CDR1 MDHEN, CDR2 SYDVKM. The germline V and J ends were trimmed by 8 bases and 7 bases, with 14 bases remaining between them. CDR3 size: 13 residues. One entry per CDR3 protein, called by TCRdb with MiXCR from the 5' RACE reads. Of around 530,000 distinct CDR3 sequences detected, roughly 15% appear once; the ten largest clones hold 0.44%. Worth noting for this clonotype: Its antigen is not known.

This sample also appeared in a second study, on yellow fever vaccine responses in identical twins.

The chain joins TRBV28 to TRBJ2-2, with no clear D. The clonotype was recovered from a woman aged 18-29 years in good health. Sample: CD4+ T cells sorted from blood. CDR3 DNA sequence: TGTGCCAGCCGCAGTCCACCCCACGGGGAGCTGTTTTTT. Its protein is CASRSPPHGELFF.